Below, one TCR beta chain is given with its context. What it binds is not known. These data are taken from a study of T cell responses to AZD1222 COVID-19 vaccine. Study-wide results and caveats: A mostly white British donor set with more females was recruited, and clonal diversity was possibly underestimated.

Trimming took off 2 bases at V and 10 bases at J, with 15 bases between the two ends. Germline CDR1 reads LNHDA; CDR2 reads SQIVND (reference sequence). The CDR3 runs to 15 residues. Repertoires were generated with immunoSEQ multiplex PCR, while TCRdb's copy carries only in-frame clones and drops some. Of 120,000 or so clones in the sample, 87% were seen once. The sequencing used peripheral blood, collected on day 0 of AZD1222 vaccination. The sequence derives from an adult in good health. The genes are TRBV19 and TRBJ1-6; TRBD1 might be the D (5 bases). CDR3 region: CASSILEGMRSPLHF. CDR3 bases: TGTGCCAGTAGTATATTGGAGGGGATGAGGTCACCCCTCCACTTT.